This TCR beta chain is from a study of T cell changes during pregnancy in multiple sclerosis. This clone was seen a single time. Clones were read by immunoSEQ multiplex PCR, and TCRdb kept only the in-frame ones, dropping some. The sample holds tens of thousands of clones, about 91% seen once. V lost 0 bases and J lost 4, with 12 bases in between. This CDR3 has 15 amino acids. CDR1 and CDR2 (germline): MGHDK, SYGVNS. V gene TRBV25-1 combines with J gene TRBJ1-1; no clear D gene. Material: peripheral blood, obtained in the first trimester of pregnancy. This clonotype was sampled from a female donor with multiple sclerosis, enrolled in a pregnancy study. Here the CDR3 DNA reads TGTGCCAGCAGTGAATACGGAACCTGGGCCACTGAAGCTTTCTTT. Translated, it gives CASSEYGTWATEAFF.